The sequence of this TCR beta chain was determined in a study of blood T cells in healthy people across ages (dated by TCRdb to the mid-2010s). With regard to the full study: In model experiments, roughly one uniquely barcoded TCR beta cDNA molecule per two T cells was captured by template switching. To track age-related changes in TCR beta repertoire diversity, the study relied on deep sequencing normalized with unique cDNA molecular identifiers. The donors were divided into four age groups: young (average 16 years), middle-aged (about 39), aged (approximately 59) and long-lived (roughly 82). To avoid experimental bias, donors of different ages were randomly spread across the sequencing lanes. Two additional independent replicas of 1 million unique cDNA reads from the same blood draw were analyzed for two donors (one aged 18 to 30 and one aged 80 or older).

Donors were under 40 systemically healthy Caucasian individuals from Russia aged 6 to 90 years. Each donor gave about 11 milliliters of peripheral blood, drawn into EDTA-treated Vacutainer tubes. Ficoll-Paque density-gradient centrifugation was used to isolate PBMCs, with at least 6.5 million per sample. Total RNA, at least 6 micrograms per sample, was extracted from PBMCs with Trizol reagent. The percentages of naive CD45RAhigh/CD27high T cells were determined by flow cytometry on a PBMC aliquot from every donor. The investigation overall reported the following: Donor CMV infection status was unknown, potentially confounding age-related changes in expanded clonotypes. Compared with the aged group, the long-lived group had more naive CD4+ T cells, fewer expanded clones and increased TCR diversity, a pattern suggesting age selection. Estimates of total diversity based on one million sequenced T cells were considered lower bounds and underestimates. There was a strong correlation between observed TCR beta diversity and the percentage of naive T cells measured by flow cytometry. Observed TCR beta diversity per million T cells fell roughly linearly with age, and a significant reduction was already apparent by age around 39. Bulk unsorted PBMC profiling prevented conclusive comparison of naive and antigen-experienced compartments.

The method behind the library was 5' RACE. The second PCR ran for about 6 to 12 cycles and used a J-beta primer mix along with a sample-barcoded 5' primer. A template-switch 5' adaptor carrying 12 random nucleotides introduced a unique molecular identifier onto each TCR beta cDNA molecule. At least 2.5 million CDR3-containing paired-end reads were obtained from each sample. All of the RNA was converted into first-strand cDNA using the Mint cDNA synthesis kit, with a TRBC-specific oligonucleotide serving as the primer. All cDNA was treated with uracil-DNA glycosylase and then went through a first 18-cycle PCR with the universal primers M1SS and BC2_uni_R. Processing in the source paper ran as follows. For normalization, 1 million high-quality reads were randomly selected from each sample, with every read carrying a distinct molecular identifier. Instead of being binned into consensus sequences, reads with shared molecular identifiers were discarded. MiTCR, set to a Q25 quality threshold and the strictest error-elimination algorithm, was used for CDR3 identification, clonotype clustering and error correction. Lower-bound total TCR beta diversity was estimated with a nonparametric unseen species model using Euler transformation. TCRdb reran the public reads through fastp at Q25 and MiXCR, keeping productive beta chains. Each entry merges the rows of one CDR3 protein and shows their most common DNA and genes. Here the V and J calls rest on TCRdb's processing, not on the authors' analysis. Within this sample are around 2 million distinct CDR3 sequences, with more than 35% of them counted one time only. More than 20% of the sample belongs to the ten largest clones.

Trimmed from V: 1 base; trimmed from J: 7 bases; junction bases lacking a gene match: 10. The CDR3, cysteine through phenylalanine, is 16 amino acids long. The CDR3 DNA has 48 bases and is translated from base 1. The germline V gene (reference sequence) provides CDR1 MNHEY and CDR2 SMNVEV. Details on this clonotype: The clone's antigen remains unknown. Base qualities are not recorded, but no much larger clone differs from it by a single base.

The origin of this receptor is a human donor in good health. Sequenced material: blood. The sequence is built from TRBV27 and TRBJ2-7, and 10 bases in between align with TRBD1. CDR3 protein: CASSLFLGQGWNEQYF. The DNA reads TGTGCCAGCAGTTTATTCTTGGGACAGGGGTGGAATGAGCAGTACTTC.